The 14 T cell receptor beta chains in this list originate from one sample, sequenced in a study of Ad26.COV2.S vaccination and SARS-CoV-2 variants. The data were produced by immunoSEQ multiplex PCR, yet TCRdb's version contains in-frame clones alone and is incomplete. Among roughly 300,000 clones listed, 80% to 90% were seen once. Specified treatment: some 20 received Ad26.COV2.S at low or high dose, single or two shots; several received placebo; per-sample allocation not given. Samples were taken on day 63 after the first vaccine or placebo injection. The sample consisted of peripheral blood, taken in a trial of Ad26.COV2.S vaccine versus placebo. The receptor source for this set is a person between 18 and 65 years old who received the Ad26.COV2.S COVID-19 vaccine or a placebo.

V gene TRBV11-2 combines with J gene TRBJ2-1; D is undetermined. The CDR3 contains 15 residues. The germline gives CDR1 SGHAT, CDR2 FQNNGV. V shed 5 bases and J shed 2 bases, with 13 bases lying between them. The CDR3 nucleotides read TGTGCCAGCAGCAAAGAGAATGGGGCCTACAATGAGCAGTTCTTC. Its translation is CASSKENGAYNEQFF. The whole variable domain, remainder taken from reference TRBV11-2 and TRBJ2-1, is EAGVAQSPRYKIIEKRQSVAFWCNPISGHATLYWYQQILGQGPKLLIQFQNNGVVDDSQLPKDRFSAERLKGVDSTLKIQPAKLEDSAVYLCASSKENGAYNEQFFGPGTRLTVL.

This chain connects TRBV7-2 to TRBJ2-3; D uncertain. The CDR3 has 14 residues. V lost 1 base and J 2 bases, leaving 7 bases between the germline ends. Per germline, CDR1 SGHTA and CDR2 FQGNSA. In nucleotides, the CDR3 is TGTGCCAGCAGCTTAGAACAGAACACAGATACGCAGTATTTT. The encoded protein is CASSLEQNTDTQYF.

The V call is TRBV19, the J call TRBJ1-1; no definite D call. The CDR3 has 17 amino acids. CDR1 and CDR2 (germline): LNHDA, SQIVND (reference sequence). Trimming took 7 bases from V and 0 from J, leaving 21 bases between them. The CDR3 nucleotides are TGTGCCAGTACCCCTGGGTCGGGTCGGCTCATGAACACTGAAGCTTTCTTT. Translation gives CASTPGSGRLMNTEAFF.

This clone was seen only once. This CDR3 is also generated by other DNA sequences in the sample. The rearrangement uses TRBV7-9 and TRBJ1-2; a possible D gene is TRBD1 (6 bases). CDR1 is SEHNR, CDR2 FQNEAQ, per germline (reference sequence). V lost 3 bases and J lost 1, with 6 bases in between. The CDR3 sequence is 13 residues long. In nucleotides, the CDR3 is TGTGCCAGCAGCTTGGACAGTAACTATGGCTACACCTTC. It specifies CASSLDSNYGYTF.

There are a few counts of this clone. The chain is built from TRBV19 and TRBJ1-2, with D uncertain. In germline, CDR1 is LNHDA, CDR2 SQIVND (reference sequence). V lost 5 bases to trimming and J lost 2 bases, with 6 bases between them. The CDR3 runs 12 residues. The CDR3 spells CASSSKNYGYTF. In DNA, the CDR3 is TGTGCCAGTAGTTCTAAGAACTATGGCTACACCTTC.

The chain links TRBV18 to TRBJ1-4; 7 bases align to TRBD1. This CDR3 contains 16 residues. With 3 bases clipped from V and 0 bases from J, the junction kept 4 bases outside the gene matches. Germline assignment: CDR1 KGHSH and CDR2 LQKENI. Here the CDR3 reads CASSPDTGATNEKLFF. Written as DNA, the CDR3 is TGTGCCAGCTCACCTGATACAGGGGCAACTAATGAAAAACTGTTTTTT.

This rearrangement joins TRBV2 to TRBJ2-3; D is possibly TRBD1 or TRBD2 (6 bases each). V dropped 6 bases and J dropped 5 bases, with 9 bases sitting between them. CDR1 is SNHLY, CDR2 FYNNEI, per germline. CDR3 size: 12 residues. The CDR3 here is CASRGGGDTQYF. In DNA, the CDR3 is TGTGCCAGCAGAGGAGGGGGAGATACGCAGTATTTT.

This chain uses TRBV6-2 or TRBV6-3 with TRBJ1-5; D is possibly TRBD1 (5 bases). The CDR3 totals 16 residues. Germline loops: CDR1 MNHEY, CDR2 SVGEGT. V was pared by 1 base and J by 1 base, with 11 bases between. CDR3 DNA sequence: TGTGCCAGCAGTTACTGGGGGTCTGTAAGCAATCAGCCCCAGCATTTT. It translates to CASSYWGSVSNQPQHF.

This clone was observed a single time. The chain uses TRBV5-6 and TRBJ2-5, with 11 bases identical to TRBD2. The germline gives CDR1 SGHDT, CDR2 YYEEEE. The ends lost 4 bases at V and 5 bases at J; junction bases unmatched: 10. This CDR3 has 16 residues. CDR3 bases: TGTGCCAGCAGCCTGGCTACTAGCGGGGGACGGGAGACCCAGTACTTC. This gives the protein CASSLATSGGRETQYF. Drawing the rest from reference TRBV5-6 and TRBJ2-5, the complete variable domain is DAGVTQSPTHLIKTRGQQVTLRCSPKSGHDTVSWYQQALGQGPQFIFQYYEEEERQRGNFPDRFSGHQFPNYSSELNVNALLLGDSALYLCASSLATSGGRETQYFGPGTRLLVL.

The chain is built from TRBV4-3 and TRBJ1-2; perhaps TRBD1 as D (6 bases). V was trimmed by 0 bases and J by 4 bases, leaving 12 bases between them. CDR1 and CDR2 (germline): LGHNA, YSLEER. The CDR3 has 15 residues. The CDR3 sequence is CASSQDRGGAYGYTF. CDR3 coding DNA: TGCGCCAGCAGCCAAGATCGTGGGGGGGCCTATGGCTACACCTTC.

V and J are TRBV2 and TRBJ1-2; D call uncertain. Germline CDR1 and CDR2: SNHLY and FYNNEI. V lost 3 bases and J lost 0, with 5 bases in between. The CDR3 length is 13 residues. CDR3 bases: TGTGCCAGCAGTGACCCCGCTAACTATGGCTACACCTTC. Translated: CASSDPANYGYTF.

The CDR3 coding sequence is TGTGCCAGCAGCTTAGTGCAGGGCGTCGTTAACACTGAAGCTTTCTTT. It encodes CASSLVQGVVNTEAFF. The chain employs TRBV7-8 and TRBJ1-1; D might be TRBD1 (5 bases). Germline CDR1 is SGHVS and CDR2 is FQNEAQ. Between the trimmed V and J ends, which lost 1 base and 2 bases, there was a span of 14 bases. The CDR3 is 16 amino acids. Looking up the rest from reference TRBV7-8 and TRBJ1-1 gives the full variable domain: GAGVSQSPRYKVAKRGQDVALRCDPISGHVSLFWYQQALGQGPEFLTYFQNEAQLDKSGLPSDRFFAERPEGSVSTLKIQRTQQEDSAVYLCASSLVQGVVNTEAFFGQGTRLTVV.

V is TRBV28 and J is TRBJ1-5; D is perhaps TRBD1 (6 bases). The CDR3 length is 15 residues. Per germline, CDR1 MDHEN and CDR2 SYDVKM. Trimming left V 6 bases short and J 3 bases short, with 15 bases between. CDR3 loop: CASRHADSYNQPQHF. CDR3 bases: TGTGCCAGCAGACACGCGGACAGTTACAATCAGCCCCAGCATTTT.

Regarding this clone: Different DNA sequences within this sample yield the same CDR3. In DNA, the CDR3 is TGTGCCAGCAGCTTCCTAGCGGCCTACGAGCAGTACTTC. Its translation: CASSFLAAYEQYF. The rearrangement uses TRBV7-2 and TRBJ2-7; 7 bases map to TRBD2. The CDR3 runs 13 residues. The V and J ends lost 3 bases and 2 bases, in that order; junction bases with no gene match: 1. Germline lookup yields CDR1 SGHTA and CDR2 FQGNSA.